The 19 T cell receptor beta chains below were found in one sample sequenced in a study of CD4 and CD8 cells across lung adenocarcinoma regions. TCRdb processed the PCR reads anew with MiXCR; each CDR3 protein has one entry. The sample has some 8,000 distinct CDR3 sequences, over 40% seen once. Sequencing input: CD8+ T cells from the center of a lung tumor. These receptors all stem from a male donor with lung adenocarcinoma. The CD4 and CD8 labels of this study may be unreliable.

This clonotype occurred once. The V and J genes are TRBV6-1 and TRBJ2-3; 9 positions agree with TRBD1. The CDR3 is made up of 15 amino acids. Germline V gives CDR1 MNHNS, CDR2 SASEGT. The trim removed 7 bases at V and 6 bases at J, leaving 11 bases unmatched. CDR3 bases: TGTGCCAGCAAGGCACAGGGGGCTCGGTTGGATACGCAGTATTTT. Residues: CASKAQGARLDTQYF.

This clonotype was detected many times. The CDR3 reads CASSTQSLAEAYEQYF. CDR3 nucleotide sequence: TGTGCCAGCAGTACTCAATCGCTAGCGGAGGCCTACGAGCAGTACTTC. The V call is TRBV27, the J call TRBJ2-7; 7 nucleotides line up with TRBD2. The trim removed 5 bases at V and 2 bases at J, leaving 12 bases unmatched. This CDR3 has 16 residues. CDR1 is MNHEY, CDR2 SMNVEV, per germline (reference sequence).

In its sample, this clonotype was seen once. This may be a read error, as it is one base from a much larger clone. This chain uses TRBV6-1 with TRBJ2-1; D possibly corresponds to TRBD2 (6 bases). The CDR3 extends over 14 amino acids. V shed 6 bases and J shed 10 bases, with 19 bases lying between them. CDR1 and CDR2 (germline): MNHNS, SASEGT. In DNA form, the CDR3 reads TGTGCCAGCAGGCTAGCGCTAGGACCGTACGAGCAGTTCTTC. Protein sequence: CASRLALGPYEQFF.

The chain combines TRBV6-5 with TRBJ2-2; D not resolved. CDR3 length: 14 residues. V gave up 0 bases and J gave up 6 bases, with 8 bases separating them. CDR1 and CDR2 from the germline V gene are MNHEY and SVGAGI. Here the CDR3 DNA reads TGTGCCAGCAGTTACTCTGAGGCGGCCGGGGAGCTGTTTTTT. It encodes CASSYSEAAGELFF.

The table lists this clonotype with many counts. This chain joins TRBV6-1 and TRBJ1-1; D may be TRBD1 (6 bases). The V and J ends lost 4 bases and 1 base respectively, with 7 bases between them. CDR3 size: 13 residues. The germline CDR1 and CDR2 sequences are MNHNS and SASEGT. The CDR3 spells CASSATGNTEAFF. CDR3 bases: TGTGCCAGCAGTGCGACAGGGAACACTGAAGCTTTCTTT.

Remarks on this clonotype: One junction end does not reproduce the germline sequence, and a read error may be involved. The chain joins TRBV7-7 to TRBJ2-1; 8 nucleotides agree with TRBD2. The CDR3 extends over 15 amino acids. Germline V CDR1 and CDR2: SSHAT, FNYEAQ (reference sequence). CDR3 coding DNA: TGTGCTAGCAGCTTGTCGGGGGGGCGGTTCCATGAGCAGTTCTTC. It encodes CASSLSGGRFHEQFF. The full variable domain, with the rest looked up from reference TRBV7-7 and TRBJ2-1, is GAGVSQSPRYKVTKRGQDVTLRCDPISSHATLYWYQQALGQGPEFLTYFNYEAQPDKSGLPSDRFSAERPEGSISTLTIQRTEQRDSAMYRCASSLSGGRFHEQFFGPGTRLTVL.

This clonotype appeared many times. This sequence joins TRBV14 and TRBJ2-1; TRBD2 aligns across 9 bases. The CDR3 has 16 residues. The V segment lost 4 bases and the J segment 8 bases; nucleotides outside the gene matches: 12. CDR1 and CDR2 (germline): SGHDN, FVKESK. CDR3 sequence (DNA): TGTGCCAGCAGCCCGCTGAGAGCGGGAGGAGGCGATGAGCAGTTCTTC. Encoded protein: CASSPLRAGGGDEQFF.

This CDR3 reads CASSPSPNTGELFF. The CDR3 DNA reads TGTGCCAGCAGCCCCTCACCGAACACCGGGGAGCTGTTTTTT. The chain recombines TRBV7-3 with TRBJ2-2, with D unresolved. There are 14 residues in the CDR3. The ends were cut back, 5 bases at V and 0 bases at J, with 7 bases in the middle. The germline V gene has CDR1 SGHTA and CDR2 FQGTGA.

This clonotype was recorded a few times. The chain recombines TRBV27 with TRBJ2-7; no definite D call. The CDR3 is 13 residues long. Trimming took off 0 bases at V and 2 bases at J, with 5 bases between the two ends. Germline CDR1 is MNHEY and CDR2 is SMNVEV (reference sequence). CDR3 nucleotides: TGTGCCAGCAGTTTATCCGCAGCCTACGAGCAGTACTTC. It yields the protein CASSLSAAYEQYF.

The chain uses TRBV6-1 and TRBJ2-1, with a tentative D call TRBD1 (6 bases). V gave up 6 bases and J gave up 9 bases, with 15 bases separating them. The V gene's germline CDR1 is MNHNS and CDR2 SASEGT. The CDR3 loop spans 13 amino acids. The CDR3 here is CASREQGWREQFF. CDR3 coding DNA: TGTGCCAGCAGGGAACAGGGATGGCGTGAGCAGTTCTTC.

This clonotype was detected ten times or more. CDR3 sequence: CASSPDSRGYNEQFF. In DNA, the CDR3 is TGTGCCAGCAGCCCTGACTCCCGAGGTTACAATGAGCAGTTCTTC. The J gene is TRBJ2-1, the V gene TRBV7-9; no clear D. The germline V gene has CDR1 SEHNR and CDR2 FQNEAQ (reference sequence). V lost 5 bases and J 4 bases, leaving 15 bases between the germline ends. The CDR3 is 15 amino acids.

The rearrangement joins TRBV6-1 to TRBJ2-1, with 9 bases lining up with TRBD2. Looked up from germline, CDR1 is MNHNS and CDR2 is SASEGT. CDR3 length: 14 amino acids. Unmatched junction bases numbered 9, after V lost 7 bases and J lost 8 bases. This CDR3 reads CASTRAGGGDEQFF. DNA of the CDR3: TGTGCCAGCACACGGGCGGGGGGGGGGGATGAGCAGTTCTTC.

The rearrangement joins TRBV6-5 to TRBJ2-1; D remains unclear. Germline V gives CDR1 MNHEY, CDR2 SVGAGI. The length of the CDR3 is 16 residues. Trimming stripped 2 bases from V and 0 bases from J, with 11 bases between. In nucleotides, the CDR3 is TGTGCCAGCAGTTACCTCAGCATAAGCTCCTACAATGAGCAGTTCTTC. Its translation: CASSYLSISSYNEQFF.

This clonotype was counted a few times. The chain carries TRBV12-3 or TRBV12-4 and TRBJ2-2; 7 bases match TRBD2. There are 15 residues in the CDR3. Germline trimming cut 4 bases from V and 4 bases from J; bases unmatched to any gene: 6. CDR3 protein: CASSWGGVSTGELFF. CDR3 coding DNA: TGTGCCAGCAGTTGGGGGGGTGTTAGCACCGGGGAGCTGTTTTTT.

The sample holds many counts of this clonotype. This sequence joins TRBV11-2 and TRBJ2-1, with 10 bases identical to TRBD2. CDR1 is SGHAT and CDR2 is FQNNGV in the germline V gene. V was pared by 2 bases and J by 6 bases, with 4 bases of the junction left unmatched. The CDR3 is 15 amino acids. In nucleotides, the CDR3 is TGTGCCAGCAGCTTAAGCGGGAGGGTAGGCAATGAGCAGTTCTTC. Its protein product is CASSLSGRVGNEQFF.

The V gene is TRBV7-2, the J gene TRBJ2-1; D not certain. The length of the CDR3 is 14 residues. V shed 7 bases and J shed 7 bases, with 17 bases lying between them. Germline loops: CDR1 SGHTA, CDR2 FQGNSA. CDR3 nucleotides: TGTGCCAGCACAATAGGGCTAGGGCTGAATGAGCAGTTCTTC. Encoded protein: CASTIGLGLNEQFF.

The V and J genes are TRBV6-5 and TRBJ2-3; 9 bases match TRBD2. The CDR3 covers 15 residues. Per germline, CDR1 MNHEY and CDR2 SVGAGI. V shed 11 bases, J shed 6 bases, and the junction held 15 bases outside the gene matches. As DNA, the CDR3 is TGTGCCGGGGGTTACGCGGCGGGGGGGGCGGATACGCAGTATTTT. Protein: CAGGYAAGGADTQYF.

This clonotype was picked up many times. The chain uses TRBV10-3 and TRBJ2-3; D is ambiguous. V was shortened by 2 bases and J by 1 base, with 4 bases between the two germline ends. CDR1 and CDR2 from the germline V gene are ENHRY and SYGVKD. CDR3 length equals 13 residues. The chain's CDR3 is CAISEVGTDTQYF. CDR3 nucleotides: TGTGCCATCAGTGAGGTGGGCACAGATACGCAGTATTTT.

V and J are TRBV6-5 and TRBJ2-3; TRBD1 matches at 10 bases. The CDR3 has 15 amino acids. Per the germline V gene, CDR1 is MNHEY and CDR2 is SVGAGI. V dropped 2 bases and J dropped 3; count of bases not matched to a gene: 2. In DNA form, the CDR3 reads TGTGCCAGCAGTTACGGGACAGGGGATACAGATACGCAGTATTTT. Translating it yields CASSYGTGDTDTQYF.